Following are 24 T cell receptor beta chains from one sample sequenced in a study of blood T cell repertoires in COVID-19. The data were produced by immunoSEQ multiplex PCR, yet TCRdb's version contains in-frame clones alone and is incomplete. The table lists some 100,000 clones, approximately 78% of them singletons. Sequenced sample: peripheral blood. These receptors were obtained from a human donor in a cohort sampled during active COVID-19.

V and J are TRBV3-1 (or the pseudogene TRBV3-2) and TRBJ1-1; 10 nucleotides agree with TRBD1. V lost 4 bases, J lost 4 bases, and 3 bases stayed unmatched. The germline V gene has CDR1 LGHDT and CDR2 YNNKEL (reference sequence). The CDR3 has 14 residues. Written as DNA, the CDR3 is TGTGCCAGCAGCCTTGGACAGGGGGGCACTGAAGCTTTCTTT. It translates to CASSLGQGGTEAFF.

The rearrangement uses TRBV4-1 and TRBJ2-3; D is possibly TRBD2 (5 bases). The CDR3 is 17 amino acids. V shed 2 bases and J shed 3 bases, with 18 bases lying between them. CDR1 and CDR2 from the germline V gene are MGHRA and YSYEKL. The CDR3 protein is CASSQRAVFGGTDTQYF. DNA for the CDR3: TGCGCCAGCAGCCAAAGGGCCGTATTTGGAGGTACAGATACGCAGTATTTT.

The rearrangement uses TRBV29-1 and TRBJ2-1; 7 bases align to TRBD1. The CDR3 extends over 16 amino acids. The V gene end was trimmed by 3 bases and the J gene end by 0 bases; junction bases not matched to a gene: 8. Per the germline V gene, CDR1 is SQVTM and CDR2 is ANQGSEA. CDR3 sequence reads: CSVDYHGTVSYNEQFF. DNA for the CDR3: TGCAGCGTTGACTACCATGGGACAGTCTCCTACAATGAGCAGTTCTTC.

The chain has TRBV28 and TRBJ2-7; maybe TRBD1 (6 bases). Germline CDR1 is MDHEN and CDR2 is SYDVKM. The CDR3 consists of 15 residues. Trimming took 5 bases from V and 0 from J, leaving 14 bases between them. The CDR3 sequence: CASSPNRADSYEQYF. The CDR3 DNA reads as TGTGCCAGCAGTCCAAACAGGGCCGACTCCTACGAGCAGTACTTC.

The chain combines TRBV19 with TRBJ1-5; D gene ambiguous. Germline V gene lookup returns CDR1 LNHDA and CDR2 SQIVND (reference sequence). The V end lost 1 base, the J end lost 9 bases, and 16 bases lay between the germline ends. This CDR3 spans 15 amino acids. The DNA of the CDR3 is TGTGCCAGTAGTATAGGTAGCAGGCCGGGAGGGCCCCAGCATTTT. It specifies CASSIGSRPGGPQHF. The variable domain in full, with the rest retrieved from reference TRBV19 and TRBJ1-5, is DGGITQSPKYLFRKEGQNVTLSCEQNLNHDAMYWYRQDPGQGLRLIYYSQIVNDFQKGDIAEGYSVSREKKESFPLTVTSAQKNPTAFYLCASSIGSRPGGPQHFGDGTRLSIL.

V and J are TRBV4-1 and TRBJ1-1; TRBD1 matches 7 bases. The CDR3 is 16 residues long. The germline gives CDR1 MGHRA, CDR2 YSYEKL. J was trimmed by 1 base and V by 0 bases; bases with no gene match: 5. CDR3 DNA: TGCGCCAGCAGCCAAGAAATAGGGGGCGGGAACACTGAAGCTTTCTTT. Protein sequence: CASSQEIGGGNTEAFF.

This clone was found once. An end of the junction differs from the germline gene, which may be a read error. This chain links TRBV7-7 with TRBJ2-5; D might be TRBD1 or TRBD2, each matching 5 bases. Germline V lookup: CDR1 SSHAT, CDR2 FNYEAQ (reference sequence). This CDR3 region has 15 residues. The CDR3 DNA sequence: TGTGCTAGCAGCTTAGGAGGACAAAGGGCAGAGACCCAGTACTTC. Amino acid sequence: CASSLGGQRAETQYF.

CDR3 residues: CASRPKHESTQYF. The CDR3 coding sequence is TGTGCCAGCAGGCCGAAACATGAATCTACGCAGTATTTT. The chain has TRBV5-4 and TRBJ2-3; no reliable D call. This CDR3 has 13 amino acids. The germline CDR1 and CDR2 sequences are SGHNT and YYREEE (reference sequence). The V end lost 5 bases, the J end lost 8 bases, and 15 bases lay between the germline ends.

V gene TRBV6-6 combines with J gene TRBJ1-5; no reliable D call. V lost 7 bases and J 9 bases, leaving 16 bases between the germline ends. CDR1 MNHNY and CDR2 SVGAGI come from the germline V gene (reference sequence). The CDR3 length is 13 residues. The CDR3 reads CASTLTGERPQHF. CDR3 nucleotide sequence: TGTGCCAGCACCCTTACGGGTGAACGGCCCCAGCATTTT.

This chain connects TRBV7-9 to TRBJ1-2, with TRBD1 as a possible D gene (6 bases). V was pared by 7 bases and J by 7 bases, with 19 bases between. The CDR3 contains 14 residues. Germline loops: CDR1 SEHNR, CDR2 FQNEAQ (reference sequence). The CDR3 sequence is CASNPSFGGAGYTF. CDR3 nucleotides: TGTGCCAGCAACCCCAGTTTTGGGGGGGCTGGCTACACCTTC.

In its sample, this clone was seen a few times. The chain employs TRBV7-6 and TRBJ2-2; TRBD1 might be the D (5 bases). Trimming left V 1 base short and J 4 bases short, with 13 bases between. The CDR3 sequence is 16 residues long. Germline V lookup: CDR1 SGHVS, CDR2 FNYEAQ. The CDR3 loop is CASSLVPQGITGELFF. CDR3 nucleotides: TGTGCCAGCAGCTTAGTCCCCCAGGGCATCACCGGGGAGCTGTTTTTT.

This chain joins TRBV5-4 and TRBJ1-2, with TRBD1 as a possible D gene (5 bases). V lost 4 bases and J 6 bases, leaving 22 bases between the germline ends. The CDR3 consists of 16 residues. The germline gives CDR1 SGHNT, CDR2 YYREEE (reference sequence). The CDR3 spells CASSPTRGGIGDGYTF. CDR3 coding DNA: TGTGCCAGCAGCCCCACCCGGGGGGGTATAGGCGATGGCTACACCTTC.

This rearrangement joins TRBV15 to TRBJ2-7, with D perhaps TRBD1 (6 bases). The V gene's germline CDR1 is LNHNV and CDR2 YYDKDF (reference sequence). V dropped 2 bases and J dropped 2 bases, with 13 bases sitting between them. There are 15 residues in the CDR3. The DNA of the CDR3 is TGTGCCACCAGCAGACACGACAGGAGTACCTACGAGCAGTACTTC. It encodes CATSRHDRSTYEQYF.

The genes are TRBV4-3 and TRBJ1-1, with D unclear. The V end lost 1 base, the J end lost 5 bases, and 8 bases lay between the germline ends. The CDR3 is made up of 13 amino acids. Germline V lookup: CDR1 LGHNA, CDR2 YSLEER. The CDR3, as DNA: TGCGCCAGCAGCCAAGGGGCGTCAACTGAAGCTTTCTTT. Translation gives CASSQGASTEAFF.

There are a few counts of this clone. The genes are TRBV10-3 and TRBJ1-3; no firm D call. The CDR3 has 13 amino acids. Germline V gene data show CDR1 as ENHRY and CDR2 as SYGVKD. V was cut by 8 bases and J by 4 bases, with 12 bases left in between. CDR3 residues: CAISTPRGNTIYF. Written as DNA, the CDR3 is TGTGCCATCTCAACACCTAGAGGAAACACCATATATTTT.

This rearrangement joins TRBV7-6 to TRBJ1-1, with D perhaps TRBD1 (6 bases). V lost 2 bases to trimming and J lost 4 bases, with 8 bases between them. This CDR3 is 13 amino acids long. Germline values: CDR1 SGHVS, CDR2 FNYEAQ. For the CDR3, the DNA is TGTGCCAGCAGCTTACTCAGGGGCACTGAAGCTTTCTTT. This gives the protein CASSLLRGTEAFF.

The gene calls are TRBV25-1 and TRBJ2-7; 8 bases line up with TRBD2. This CDR3 region has 15 residues. Germline CDR1 MGHDK, CDR2 SYGVNS. The trim removed 4 bases at V and 0 bases at J, leaving 5 bases unmatched. Here the CDR3 reads CASSVRGTSSYEQYF. DNA for the CDR3: TGTGCCAGCAGTGTACGTGGGACTAGCTCCTACGAGCAGTACTTC.

CDR3 residues: CASSVGRINTEAFF. The CDR3 DNA follows: TGTGCCAGCAGCGTAGGGAGGATAAACACTGAAGCTTTCTTT. The chain carries TRBV9 and TRBJ1-1, with D unresolved. From germline, CDR1 is SGDLS and CDR2 YYNGEE. The CDR3 length is 14 residues. V was shortened by 0 bases and J by 2 bases, with 8 bases between the two germline ends.

V and J are TRBV6-5 and TRBJ1-1; a weak D match, TRBD1 (6 bases). CDR3 length: 15 residues. Trimming removed 6 bases from V and 8 bases from J, with 22 bases in between. In germline, CDR1 is MNHEY, CDR2 SVGAGI. The CDR3 coding sequence is TGTGCCAGCAGAAGTCAGCCCCAGGGGCAGGTGGAAGCTTTCTTT. This gives the protein CASRSQPQGQVEAFF.

The chain combines TRBV9 with TRBJ2-3, with a tentative D call TRBD2 (6 bases). Germline CDR1 SGDLS, CDR2 YYNGEE. The CDR3 contains 16 residues. V lost 3 bases to trimming and J lost 2 bases, with 16 bases between them. The CDR3 sequence: CASSGPRRRVTDTQYF. CDR3 sequence (DNA): TGTGCCAGCAGCGGACCTCGAAGGAGGGTCACAGATACGCAGTATTTT. Combining the CDR3 with reference TRBV9 and TRBJ2-3 gives the whole variable domain DSGVTQTPKHLITATGQRVTLRCSPRSGDLSVYWYQQSLDQGLQFLIQYYNGEERAKGNILERFSAQQFPDLHSELNLSSLELGDSALYFCASSGPRRRVTDTQYFGPGTRLTVL.

This chain links TRBV19 with TRBJ1-3; the D gene is possibly TRBD1 (6 bases). Germline lookup yields CDR1 LNHDA and CDR2 SQIVND (reference sequence). Trimming took 3 bases from V and 0 from J, leaving 12 bases between them. This CDR3 spans 16 amino acids. Here the CDR3 DNA reads TGTGCCAGTAGTATCGGCACAGGGAGCTCTGGAAACACCATATATTTT. Protein: CASSIGTGSSGNTIYF.

The chain is built from TRBV18 and TRBJ1-2; 9 bases match TRBD1. The CDR3 spans 17 residues. Germline V gene lookup returns CDR1 KGHSH and CDR2 LQKENI. With 4 bases clipped from V and 0 bases from J, the junction kept 9 bases outside the gene matches. CDR3 protein: CASSLGRTGAANYGYTF. The CDR3 region has the DNA TGTGCCAGCTCACTTGGACGGACAGGGGCGGCTAACTATGGCTACACCTTC.

The chain couples TRBV4-1 to TRBJ2-7; 9 nucleotides align to TRBD2. The CDR3 runs 17 residues. Germline trimming cut 1 base from V and 3 bases from J; bases unmatched to any gene: 10. The germline V gene encodes CDR1 MGHRA and CDR2 YSYEKL. CDR3 bases: TGCGCCAGCAGCCAAGGGGTTTCAGCGGGGGGCCTCTACGAGCAGTACTTC. Protein: CASSQGVSAGGLYEQYF.

The CDR3 region is CASIGGGAGEQFF. The DNA for the CDR3 is TGTGCCAGTATAGGCGGGGGGGCGGGTGAGCAGTTCTTC. The chain employs TRBV19 and TRBJ2-1, with 9 bases that match TRBD2. The CDR3 has 13 amino acids. Germline-derived CDR1 and CDR2 are LNHDA and SQIVND (reference sequence). V gave up 7 bases and J gave up 9 bases; unmatched junction bases: 7.